The source of this T cell receptor beta chain is a study of blood T cell repertoires in COVID-19. In the study overall: PBMCs, B-cell-depleted T cells, or T cells were the source of the cDNA or gDNA that made up the material.

From germline, CDR1 is SEHNR and CDR2 FQNEAQ (reference sequence). The CDR3 length is 13 residues. With 10 bases removed from V and 1 base from J, the gap between germline ends came to 14 bases. TCRdb's table, derived via immunoSEQ multiplex PCR, lists solely in-frame clones and lacks some. The sample has some 40,000 clones, around three quarters seen once. Sample: peripheral blood. The rearrangement uses TRBV7-9 and TRBJ2-7; perhaps TRBD1 as D (5 bases). This clonotype was sampled from a man of 80 years or more with active or convalescent COVID-19. Here the CDR3 DNA reads TGTGCCACCGAAGTGACAGAATCCTACGAGCAGTACTTC. It encodes CATEVTESYEQYF.